Sequencing of this TCR beta chain was carried out in a study of response to subunit inactivated influenza vaccine. Broader study findings: It was the authors' suggestion that each seasonal influenza vaccination recruits few new T cells.

Each CDR3 protein gets one entry after TCRdb re-called the RT-PCR reads with MiXCR. The profile shows around 570,000 distinct CDR3 sequences, around 10% of them singletons. This clonotype was counted many times. Antigen unknown. CDR1 and CDR2 from the germline V gene are SEHNR and FQNEAQ (reference sequence). This CDR3 contains 14 residues. V was clipped by 5 bases and J by 6 bases, with 15 bases between them. The same specimen was also included in a second study, on T cells expressing NK-cell markers. In that study: Scientists made TCR beta cDNA using 5'RACE template switching with UMIs.

The chain links TRBV7-9 to TRBJ2-3, with D perhaps TRBD1 or TRBD2 (5 bases each). This TCR derives from a man in his fifties or sixties who received an inactivated influenza vaccine. The source material was PBMCs from blood, sampled on the day of vaccination. The CDR3 protein is CASSLEGWGDTQYF. CDR3 in DNA: TGTGCCAGCAGCCTCGAGGGATGGGGGGATACGCAGTATTTT.